Included here is one T cell receptor beta chain sequence, with context. This record comes from a study of cytomegalovirus exposure and HLA in healthy donors. This PCR relied on a set of 60 Vbeta primers and 13 Jbeta primers. The method was immunoSEQ multiplex PCR; TCRdb's version includes in-frame clones alone and lacks a portion of them. This sample yields about 120,000 clones, of which roughly three quarters are seen a single time; 11% belongs to the top ten. CDR1 MNHEY and CDR2 SMNVEV come from the germline V gene (reference sequence). This CDR3 contains 18 residues. Trimming at V came to 3 bases and at J to 0 bases, leaving 8 bases not matched to a gene.

This chain links TRBV27 with TRBJ2-4, with 10 nucleotides matching TRBD1. This receptor was identified in a man aged 25 to 45 in good health and CMV-seropositive. Specimen: PBMCs. The CDR3 sequence: CASSFERQGAGAKNIQYF. In DNA, the CDR3 is TGTGCCAGCAGTTTCGAGAGACAGGGGGCCGGAGCCAAAAACATTCAGTACTTC.